The 11 T cell receptor beta chains below come from one sample, sequenced in a study of T cell responses to AZD1222 COVID-19 vaccine. Using immunoSEQ multiplex PCR, the repertoire was profiled, and TCRdb retains in-frame clones only, with some absent. The data hold approximately 140,000 clones, with around 95% observed a single time. Sequencing was performed on peripheral blood, taken on day 0 of AZD1222 vaccination. The receptors here all came from an adult in good health.

This clone was observed once. The rearrangement joins TRBV4-1 to TRBJ2-1; a possible D gene is TRBD1 (6 bases). V was shortened by 3 bases and J by 4 bases, with 13 bases between the two germline ends. CDR1 is MGHRA and CDR2 is YSYEKL in the germline V gene. The CDR3 runs 15 residues. Here the CDR3 reads CASSQAQGQYNEQFF. The CDR3 region has the DNA TGCGCCAGCAGCCAGGCCCAGGGGCAGTACAATGAGCAGTTCTTC.

The gene calls are TRBV6-2 or TRBV6-3 and TRBJ2-1; TRBD2 matches at 16 bases. The CDR3 consists of 17 residues. Germline trimming cut 6 bases from V and 4 bases from J; bases unmatched to any gene: 6. CDR1 and CDR2 from the germline V gene are MNHEY and SVGEGT. DNA of the CDR3: TGTGCCAGCAGCCAAAAGGGACTAGCGGGGGGGTACAATGAGCAGTTCTTC. This translates into CASSQKGLAGGYNEQFF.

The V and J genes are TRBV5-4 and TRBJ1-2; possible D gene TRBD1, 6 bases. Germline loops: CDR1 SGHNT, CDR2 YYREEE (reference sequence). The CDR3 sequence is 17 residues long. Trimming took 0 bases from V and 0 from J, leaving 15 bases between them. CDR3 amino acids: CASSLGSLRGTNYGYTF. The CDR3 nucleotides are TGTGCCAGCAGCTTGGGATCCCTCAGGGGCACTAACTATGGCTACACCTTC.

This chain joins TRBV5-6 and TRBJ2-7; no clear D. Per the germline V gene, CDR1 is SGHDT and CDR2 is YYEEEE. This CDR3 has 14 residues. Between the trimmed V and J ends, which lost 0 bases and 2 bases, there was a span of 9 bases. This CDR3 is CASSLVSAPYEQYV. In DNA form, the CDR3 reads TGTGCCAGCAGCTTGGTTTCAGCCCCCTACGAGCAGTACGTC.

The V call is TRBV11-2, the J call TRBJ1-6, with TRBD1 matching over 7 bases. Looked up from germline, CDR1 is SGHAT and CDR2 is FQNNGV. The V and J ends lost 3 bases and 7 bases, in that order; junction bases with no gene match: 9. The CDR3 is made up of 16 amino acids. CDR3 protein: CASSFADRDLNSPLHF. The CDR3 DNA follows: TGTGCCAGCAGCTTCGCCGACAGGGATCTCAATTCACCCCTCCACTTT.

The V gene is TRBV9, the J gene TRBJ2-4; possible D gene TRBD1, 5 bases. With 10 bases removed from V and 0 bases from J, the gap between germline ends came to 14 bases. The CDR3 is made up of 14 amino acids. Germline CDR1 SGDLS, CDR2 YYNGEE. CDR3 region: CASAPQGAKNIQYF. CDR3 in DNA: TGTGCCTCAGCCCCCCAGGGAGCCAAAAACATTCAGTACTTC. The whole variable domain, remainder taken from reference TRBV9 and TRBJ2-4, is DSGVTQTPKHLITATGQRVTLRCSPRSGDLSVYWYQQSLDQGLQFLIQYYNGEERAKGNILERFSAQQFPDLHSELNLSSLELGDSALYFCASAPQGAKNIQYFGAGTRLSVL.

This clone was observed a few times. This chain connects TRBV3-1 (or the pseudogene TRBV3-2) to TRBJ2-2; TRBD1 agrees at 9 bases. CDR1 is LGHDT and CDR2 is YNNKEL in the germline V gene (reference sequence). The ends lost 6 bases at V and 1 base at J; junction bases unmatched: 6. CDR3 length: 16 residues. CDR3: CASRPYRGRNTGELFF. The CDR3 coding sequence is TGTGCCAGCAGACCCTACAGGGGGCGGAACACCGGGGAGCTGTTTTTT.

The genes are TRBV6-5 and TRBJ1-2, with TRBD1 as a possible D gene (5 bases). The CDR3 loop spans 15 amino acids. Germline V lookup: CDR1 MNHEY, CDR2 SVGAGI. Trimming cost V 6 bases and J 7 bases, with 21 bases left between them. The CDR3 nucleotides read TGTGCCAGCAGACGAGCCGGGACCCTCCTCGGTGGCTACACCTTC. Translation: CASRRAGTLLGGYTF.

This sequence joins TRBV10-3 and TRBJ1-3; 10 nucleotides match TRBD1. This CDR3 has 16 residues. Losses at the gene ends were 1 base for V and 7 bases for J; bases not matched to a gene: 7. Germline V gives CDR1 ENHRY, CDR2 SYGVKD. CDR3 loop: CAISEFDRGRGNTIYF. DNA for the CDR3: TGTGCCATCAGTGAGTTCGACAGGGGGCGAGGTAACACCATATATTTT.

V is TRBV19 and J is TRBJ1-4; TRBD1 matches at 9 bases. Germline V CDR1 and CDR2: LNHDA, SQIVND (reference sequence). CDR3 length: 17 amino acids. J gave up 2 bases and V 7 bases, and 11 bases lay outside the gene matches. CDR3 nucleotides: TGTGCCAGTACCAACAGGGGGCTAGGCGCGACTAATGAAAAACTGTTTTTT. This gives the protein CASTNRGLGATNEKLFF.

The rearrangement links TRBV5-8 to TRBJ1-5; 11 bases align to TRBD1. This CDR3 has 14 residues. J gave up 6 bases and V 4 bases, and 3 bases lay outside the gene matches. Germline V gene data show CDR1 as SGHTS and CDR2 as YDEGEE. The CDR3 sequence is CASSGGQGGQPQHF. The DNA for the CDR3 is TGTGCCAGCAGCGGGGGACAGGGGGGTCAGCCCCAGCATTTT.